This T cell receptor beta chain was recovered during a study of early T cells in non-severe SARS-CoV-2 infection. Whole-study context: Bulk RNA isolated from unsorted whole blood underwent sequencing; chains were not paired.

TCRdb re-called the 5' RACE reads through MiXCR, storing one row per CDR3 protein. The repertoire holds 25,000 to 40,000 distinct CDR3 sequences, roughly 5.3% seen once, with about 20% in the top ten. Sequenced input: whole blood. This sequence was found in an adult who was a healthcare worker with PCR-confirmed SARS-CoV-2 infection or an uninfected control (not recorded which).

The CDR3 coding sequence is TGTGCCAGTAACCCGGGACTAGCGGCCAACAATGAGCAGTTCTTC. This translates into CASNPGLAANNEQFF. This rearrangement joins TRBV19 to TRBJ2-1; 11 nucleotides match TRBD2. With V trimmed by 7 bases and J by 5 bases, 7 bases remained unmatched. The CDR3 contains 15 residues. Germline-derived CDR1 and CDR2 are LNHDA and SQIVND (reference sequence).